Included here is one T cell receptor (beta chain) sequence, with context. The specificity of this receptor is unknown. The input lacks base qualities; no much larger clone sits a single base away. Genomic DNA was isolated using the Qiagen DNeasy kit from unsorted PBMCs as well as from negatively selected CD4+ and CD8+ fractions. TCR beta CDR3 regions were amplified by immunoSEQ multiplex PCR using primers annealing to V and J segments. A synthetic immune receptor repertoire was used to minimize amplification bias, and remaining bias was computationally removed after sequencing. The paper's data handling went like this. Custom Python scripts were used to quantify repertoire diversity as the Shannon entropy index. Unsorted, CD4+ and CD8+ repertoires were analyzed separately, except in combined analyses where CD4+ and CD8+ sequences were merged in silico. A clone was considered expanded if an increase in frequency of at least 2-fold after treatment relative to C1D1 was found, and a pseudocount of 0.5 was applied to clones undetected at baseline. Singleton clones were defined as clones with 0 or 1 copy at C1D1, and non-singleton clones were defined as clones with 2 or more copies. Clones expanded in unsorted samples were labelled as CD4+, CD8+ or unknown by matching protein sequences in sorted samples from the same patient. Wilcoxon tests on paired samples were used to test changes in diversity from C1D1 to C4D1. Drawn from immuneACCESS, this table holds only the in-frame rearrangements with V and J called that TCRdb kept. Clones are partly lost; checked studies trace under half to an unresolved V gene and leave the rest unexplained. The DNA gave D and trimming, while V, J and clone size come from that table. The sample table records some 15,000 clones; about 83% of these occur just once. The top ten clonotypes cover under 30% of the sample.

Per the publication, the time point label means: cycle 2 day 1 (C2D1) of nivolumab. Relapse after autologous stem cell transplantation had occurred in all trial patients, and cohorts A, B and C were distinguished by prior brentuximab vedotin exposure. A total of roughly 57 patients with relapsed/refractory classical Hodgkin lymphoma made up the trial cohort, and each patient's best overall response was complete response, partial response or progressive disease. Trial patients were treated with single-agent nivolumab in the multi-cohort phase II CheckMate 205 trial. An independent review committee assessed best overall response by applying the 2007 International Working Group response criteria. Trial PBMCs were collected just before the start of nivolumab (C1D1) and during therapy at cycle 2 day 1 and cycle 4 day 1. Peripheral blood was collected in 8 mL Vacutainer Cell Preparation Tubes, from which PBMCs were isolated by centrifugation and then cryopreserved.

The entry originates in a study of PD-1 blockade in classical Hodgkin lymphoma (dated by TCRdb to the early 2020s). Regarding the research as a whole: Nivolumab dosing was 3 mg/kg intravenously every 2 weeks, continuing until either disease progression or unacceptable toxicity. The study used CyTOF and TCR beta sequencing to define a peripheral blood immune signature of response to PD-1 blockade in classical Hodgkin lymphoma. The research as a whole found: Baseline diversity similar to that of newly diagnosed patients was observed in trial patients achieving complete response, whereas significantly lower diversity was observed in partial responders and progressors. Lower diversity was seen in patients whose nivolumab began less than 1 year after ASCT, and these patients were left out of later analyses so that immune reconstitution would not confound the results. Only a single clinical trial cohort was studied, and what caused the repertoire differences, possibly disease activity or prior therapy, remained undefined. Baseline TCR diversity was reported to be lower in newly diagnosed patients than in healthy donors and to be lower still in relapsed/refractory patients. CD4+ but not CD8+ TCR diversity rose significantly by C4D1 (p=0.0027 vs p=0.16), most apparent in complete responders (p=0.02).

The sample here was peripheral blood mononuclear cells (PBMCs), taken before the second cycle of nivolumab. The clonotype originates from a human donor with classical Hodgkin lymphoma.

The DNA reads TGTGCCAGCTCACCACCGGGACTAGCGGTCTACAATGAGCAGTTCTTC. This encodes CASSPPGLAVYNEQFF. This chain is built from TRBV18 and TRBJ2-1, with 11 bases aligning to TRBD2. CDR1 and CDR2 (KGHSH, LQKENI) derive from the germline V gene. The germline V end is reduced by 0 bases and the J end by 3 bases; junction bases left unmatched: 1. Measured from the cysteine to the phenylalanine, the CDR3 is 16 residues long. Only the CDR3 portion is preserved as DNA: 48 bases, with reading frame beginning at the first base.